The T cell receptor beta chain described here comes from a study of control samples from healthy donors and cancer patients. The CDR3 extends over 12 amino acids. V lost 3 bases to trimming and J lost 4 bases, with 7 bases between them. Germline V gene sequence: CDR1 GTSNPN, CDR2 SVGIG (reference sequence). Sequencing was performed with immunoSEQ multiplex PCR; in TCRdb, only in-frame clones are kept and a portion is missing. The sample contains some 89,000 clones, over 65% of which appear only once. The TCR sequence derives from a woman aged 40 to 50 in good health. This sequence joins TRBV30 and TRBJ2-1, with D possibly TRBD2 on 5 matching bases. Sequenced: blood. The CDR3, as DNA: TGTGCCTGGAGCCGGGGATACAATGAGCAGTTCTTC. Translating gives CAWSRGYNEQFF.